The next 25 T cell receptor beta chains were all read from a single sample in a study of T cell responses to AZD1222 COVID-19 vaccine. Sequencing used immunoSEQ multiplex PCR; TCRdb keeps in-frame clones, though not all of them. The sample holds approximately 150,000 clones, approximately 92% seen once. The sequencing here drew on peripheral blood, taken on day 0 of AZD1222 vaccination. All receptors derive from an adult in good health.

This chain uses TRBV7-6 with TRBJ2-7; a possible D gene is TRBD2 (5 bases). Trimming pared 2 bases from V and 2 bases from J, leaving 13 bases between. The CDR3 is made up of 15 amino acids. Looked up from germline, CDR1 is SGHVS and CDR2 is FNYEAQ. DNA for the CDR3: TGTGCCAGCAGCTTAAATCTCGGGGTTCCCTACGAGCAGTACTTC. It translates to CASSLNLGVPYEQYF.

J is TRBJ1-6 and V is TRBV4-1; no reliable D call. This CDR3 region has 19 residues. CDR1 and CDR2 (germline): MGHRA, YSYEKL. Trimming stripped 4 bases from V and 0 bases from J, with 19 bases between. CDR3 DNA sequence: TGCGCCAGCAGCCGCTACATCATTTGGGCAAGCTCCTATAATTCACCCCTCCACTTT. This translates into CASSRYIIWASSYNSPLHF.

This CDR3 is CASSVGDSFSTDTQYF. CDR3 in DNA: TGTGCCAGCAGCGTAGGGGACTCCTTTAGCACAGATACGCAGTATTTT. This sequence joins TRBV9 and TRBJ2-3, with D maybe TRBD2 (6 bases). CDR1 is SGDLS, CDR2 YYNGEE, per germline. The CDR3 runs to 16 residues. Between the trimmed V and J ends, which lost 0 bases and 0 bases, there was a span of 11 bases.

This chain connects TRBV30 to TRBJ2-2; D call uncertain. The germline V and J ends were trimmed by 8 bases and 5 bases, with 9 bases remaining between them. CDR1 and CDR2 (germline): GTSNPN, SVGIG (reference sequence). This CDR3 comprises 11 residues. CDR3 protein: CAGSWTGELFF. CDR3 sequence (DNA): TGTGCCGGATCATGGACCGGGGAGCTGTTTTTT.

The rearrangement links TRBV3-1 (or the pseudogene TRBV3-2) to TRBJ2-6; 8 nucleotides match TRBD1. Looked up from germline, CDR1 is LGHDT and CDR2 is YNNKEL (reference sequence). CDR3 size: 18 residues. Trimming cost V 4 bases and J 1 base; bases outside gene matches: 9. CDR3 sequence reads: CASSPSRTGWSGANVLTF. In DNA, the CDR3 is TGTGCCAGCAGCCCATCCCGGACAGGGTGGTCTGGGGCCAACGTCCTGACTTTC.

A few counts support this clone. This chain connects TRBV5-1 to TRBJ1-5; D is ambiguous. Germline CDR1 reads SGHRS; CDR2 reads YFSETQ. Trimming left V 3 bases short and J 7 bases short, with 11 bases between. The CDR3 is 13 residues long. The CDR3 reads CASSWTADQPQHF. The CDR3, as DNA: TGCGCCAGCAGCTGGACGGCGGACCAGCCCCAGCATTTT.

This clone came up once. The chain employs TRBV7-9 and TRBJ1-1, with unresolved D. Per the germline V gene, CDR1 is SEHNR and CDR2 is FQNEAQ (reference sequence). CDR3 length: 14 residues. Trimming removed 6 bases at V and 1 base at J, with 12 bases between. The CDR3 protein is CASSSTHENTEAFF. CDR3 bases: TGTGCCAGCAGTTCTACCCACGAGAACACTGAAGCTTTCTTT.

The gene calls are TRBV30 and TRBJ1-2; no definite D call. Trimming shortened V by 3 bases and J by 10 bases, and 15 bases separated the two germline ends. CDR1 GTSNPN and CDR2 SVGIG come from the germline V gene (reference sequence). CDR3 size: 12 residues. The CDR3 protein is CAWRSEGLVYTF. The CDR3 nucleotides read TGTGCCTGGAGGTCGGAGGGTTTAGTCTACACCTTC.

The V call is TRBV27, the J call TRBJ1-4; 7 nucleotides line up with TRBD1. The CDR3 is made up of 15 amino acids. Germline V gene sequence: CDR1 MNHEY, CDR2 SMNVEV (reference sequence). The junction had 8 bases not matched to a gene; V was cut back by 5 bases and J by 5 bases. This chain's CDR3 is CASSPHRGPNEKLFF. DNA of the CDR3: TGTGCCAGCAGTCCCCACAGGGGCCCGAATGAAAAACTGTTTTTT.

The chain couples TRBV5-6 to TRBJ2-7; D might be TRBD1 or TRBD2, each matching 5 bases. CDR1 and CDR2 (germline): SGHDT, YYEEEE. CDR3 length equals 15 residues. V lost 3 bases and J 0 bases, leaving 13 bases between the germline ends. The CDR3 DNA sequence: TGTGCCAGCAGCTCTGGGACCGTTAGCTCCTACGAGCAGTACTTC. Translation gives CASSSGTVSSYEQYF.

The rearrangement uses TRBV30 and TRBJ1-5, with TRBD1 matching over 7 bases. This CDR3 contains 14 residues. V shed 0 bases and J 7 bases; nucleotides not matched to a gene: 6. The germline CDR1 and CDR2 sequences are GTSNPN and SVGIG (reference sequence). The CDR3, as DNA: TGTGCCTGGAGTGTATCAAAGGGGGCGCAGCCCCAGCATTTT. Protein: CAWSVSKGAQPQHF.

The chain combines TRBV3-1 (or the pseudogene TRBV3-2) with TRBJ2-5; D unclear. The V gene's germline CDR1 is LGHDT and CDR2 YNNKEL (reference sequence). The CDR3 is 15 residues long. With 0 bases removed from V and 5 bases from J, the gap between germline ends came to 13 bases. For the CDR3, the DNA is TGTGCCAGCAGCCAAGATAGCCTCTGGTTGGAGACCCAGTACTTC. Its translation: CASSQDSLWLETQYF.

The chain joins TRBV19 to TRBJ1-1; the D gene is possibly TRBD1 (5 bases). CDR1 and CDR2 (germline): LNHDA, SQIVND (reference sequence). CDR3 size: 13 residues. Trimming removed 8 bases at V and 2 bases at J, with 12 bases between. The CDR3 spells CASYGGENTEAFF. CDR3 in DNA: TGTGCCAGTTATGGGGGTGAAAACACTGAAGCTTTCTTT.

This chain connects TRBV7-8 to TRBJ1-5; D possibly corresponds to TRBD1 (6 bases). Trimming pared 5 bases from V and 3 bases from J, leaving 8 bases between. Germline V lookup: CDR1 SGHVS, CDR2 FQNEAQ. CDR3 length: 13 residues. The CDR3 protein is CASSRGPNQPQHF. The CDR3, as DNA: TGTGCCAGCAGCCGGGGGCCCAATCAGCCCCAGCATTTT.

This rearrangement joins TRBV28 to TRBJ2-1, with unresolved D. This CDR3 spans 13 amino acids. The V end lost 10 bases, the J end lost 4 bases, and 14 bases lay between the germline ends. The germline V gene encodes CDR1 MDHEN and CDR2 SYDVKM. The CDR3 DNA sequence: TGTGCCACCCAGTGGTTCGGATACAATGAGCAGTTCTTC. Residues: CATQWFGYNEQFF.

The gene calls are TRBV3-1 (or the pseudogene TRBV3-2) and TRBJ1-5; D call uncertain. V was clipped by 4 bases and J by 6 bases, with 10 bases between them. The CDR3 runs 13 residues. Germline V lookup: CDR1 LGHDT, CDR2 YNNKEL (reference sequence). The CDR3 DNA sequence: TGTGCCAGCAGCCTTAAGAGGGCTCAGCCCCAGCATTTT. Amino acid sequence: CASSLKRAQPQHF.

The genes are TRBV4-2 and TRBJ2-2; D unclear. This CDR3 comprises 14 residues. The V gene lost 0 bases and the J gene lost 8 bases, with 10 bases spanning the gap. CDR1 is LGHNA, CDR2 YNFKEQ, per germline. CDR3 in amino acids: CASSQDRPQGELFF. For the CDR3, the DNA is TGTGCCAGCAGCCAAGATCGGCCTCAAGGGGAGCTGTTTTTT.

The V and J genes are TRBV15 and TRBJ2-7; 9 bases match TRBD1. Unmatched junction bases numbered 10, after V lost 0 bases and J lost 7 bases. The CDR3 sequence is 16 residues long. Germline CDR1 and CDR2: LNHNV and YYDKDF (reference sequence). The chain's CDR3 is CATSREVRTGDGEQYF. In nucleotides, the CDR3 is TGTGCCACCAGCAGAGAGGTTAGGACAGGGGATGGGGAGCAGTACTTC.

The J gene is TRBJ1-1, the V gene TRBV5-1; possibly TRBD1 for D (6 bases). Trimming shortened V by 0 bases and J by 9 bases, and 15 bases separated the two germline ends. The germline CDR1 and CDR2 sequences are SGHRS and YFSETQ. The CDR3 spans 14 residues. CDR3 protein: CASSLGTGGPKAFF. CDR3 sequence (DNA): TGCGCCAGCAGCTTGGGAACGGGGGGCCCCAAAGCTTTCTTT. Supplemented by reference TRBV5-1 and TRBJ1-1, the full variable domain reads KAGVTQTPRYLIKTRGQQVTLSCSPISGHRSVSWYQQTPGQGLQFLFEYFSETQRNKGNFPGRFSGRQFSNSRSEMNVSTLELGDSALYLCASSLGTGGPKAFFGQGTRLTVV.

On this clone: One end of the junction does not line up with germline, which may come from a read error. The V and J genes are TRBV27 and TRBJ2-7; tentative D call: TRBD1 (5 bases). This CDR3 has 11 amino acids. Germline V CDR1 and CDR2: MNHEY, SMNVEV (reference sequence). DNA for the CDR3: TGTGCCAGCAGTTTTCTAGGGGATCGTCACTTC. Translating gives CASSFLGDRHF.

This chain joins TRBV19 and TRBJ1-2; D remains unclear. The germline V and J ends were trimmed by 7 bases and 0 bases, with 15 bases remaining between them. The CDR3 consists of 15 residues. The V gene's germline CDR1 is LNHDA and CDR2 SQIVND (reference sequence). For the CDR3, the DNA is TGTGCCAGTATGGCGGACTACGCCTCTAACTATGGCTACACCTTC. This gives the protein CASMADYASNYGYTF.

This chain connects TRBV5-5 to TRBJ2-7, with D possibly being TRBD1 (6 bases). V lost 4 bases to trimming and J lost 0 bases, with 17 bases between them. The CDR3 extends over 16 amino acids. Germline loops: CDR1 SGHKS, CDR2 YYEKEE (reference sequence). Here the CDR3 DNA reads TGTGCCAGCAGCCCCATAGGTGGACAGAGCTCCTACGAGCAGTACTTC. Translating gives CASSPIGGQSSYEQYF.

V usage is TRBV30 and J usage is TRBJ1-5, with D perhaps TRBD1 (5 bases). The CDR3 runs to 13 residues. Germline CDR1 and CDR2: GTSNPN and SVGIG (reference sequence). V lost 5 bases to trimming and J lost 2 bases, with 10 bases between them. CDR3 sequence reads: CAWGQGGNQPQHF. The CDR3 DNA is TGTGCCTGGGGGCAGGGCGGCAATCAGCCCCAGCATTTT.

CDR3 in amino acids: CASSRTLGGNTEAFF. The CDR3 DNA follows: TGTGCCAGCAGCCGGACATTGGGGGGGAACACTGAAGCTTTCTTT. V is TRBV9 and J is TRBJ1-1; maybe TRBD1 (5 bases). CDR3 length: 15 amino acids. Trimming shortened V by 4 bases and J by 1 base, and 14 bases separated the two germline ends. The V gene's germline CDR1 is SGDLS and CDR2 YYNGEE.

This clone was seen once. This CDR3 reads CASSESGGADTQYF. For the CDR3, the DNA is TGTGCCAGCAGTGAAAGCGGGGGGGCAGATACGCAGTATTTT. The chain employs TRBV6-4 and TRBJ2-3, with 10 bases lining up with TRBD2. There are 14 residues in the CDR3. CDR1 is MRHNA and CDR2 is SNTAGT in the germline V gene. The V gene end was trimmed by 3 bases and the J gene end by 4 bases; junction bases not matched to a gene: 1.